This TCR beta chain was sequenced during a study of prognosis after radiotherapy for stage I lung cancer. The count of this clonotype is one. This may be a read error: a much more frequent sequence differs by one nucleotide. Patients were all node-negative on CT and PET/CT, lacking prior chemotherapy, radiotherapy or other malignancies. Roughly 6.2 milliliters of peripheral blood were drawn at each of two time points. With two-round multiplex PCR, TCR beta CDR3 sequences were amplified from genomic DNA. First-round PCR amplification was performed with primers specific to each TRBV and TRBJ gene. TCRdb ran MiXCR on the multiplex PCR reads and lists one entry per CDR3 protein. The table records about 27,000 distinct CDR3 sequences, around 30% of them present only once. CDR1 SGHRS and CDR2 YFSETQ come from the germline V gene. The CDR3 consists of 13 residues.

The rearrangement links TRBV5-1 to TRBJ2-5; 7 nucleotides align to TRBD1. Sequencing used PBMCs, obtained before or after stereotactic body radiation therapy (not recorded which). The receptor comes from a donor at least 50 years old with non-small cell lung cancer. CDR3 nucleotides: TGCGTCAGCAGCTGGGACAGCCAAGAGACCCAGTACTTC. Its protein product is CVSSWDSQETQYF. Full variable domain (rest looked up from reference TRBV5-1 and TRBJ2-5): KAGVTQTPRYLIKTRGQQVTLSCSPISGHRSVSWYQQTPGQGLQFLFEYFSETQRNKGNFPGRFSGRQFSNSRSEMNVSTLELGDSALYLCVSSWDSQETQYFGPGTRLLVL.